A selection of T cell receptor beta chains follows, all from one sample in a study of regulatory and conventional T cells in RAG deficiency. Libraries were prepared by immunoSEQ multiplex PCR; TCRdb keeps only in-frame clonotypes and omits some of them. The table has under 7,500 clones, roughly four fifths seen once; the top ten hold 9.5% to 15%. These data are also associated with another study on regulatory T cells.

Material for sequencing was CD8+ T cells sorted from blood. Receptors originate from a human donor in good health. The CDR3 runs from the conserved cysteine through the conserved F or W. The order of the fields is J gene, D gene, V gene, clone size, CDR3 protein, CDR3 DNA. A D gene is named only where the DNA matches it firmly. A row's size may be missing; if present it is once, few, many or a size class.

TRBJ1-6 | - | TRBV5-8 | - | CASSLYQHLNSPLHF | TGTGCCAGCAGCTTGTATCAACACTTAAATTCACCCCTCCACTTT
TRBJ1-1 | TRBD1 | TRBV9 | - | CASTRTGSATEAFF | TGTGCCAGCACCAGGACAGGGTCTGCCACTGAAGCTTTCTTT
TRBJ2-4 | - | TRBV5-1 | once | CASSLAAWGSGNIQYF | TGCGCCAGCAGCTTGGCCGCATGGGGGTCTGGGAACATTCAGTACTTC
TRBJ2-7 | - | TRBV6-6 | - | CASSYSLSSYEQYF | TGTGCCAGCAGTTACTCTCTTTCATCATACGAGCAGTACTTC
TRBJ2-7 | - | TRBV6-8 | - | CASSYSLGQGGYSYEQYF | TGTGCCAGCAGTTACTCGTTGGGGCAGGGGGGTTACTCCTACGAGCAGTACTTC
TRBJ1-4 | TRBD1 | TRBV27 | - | CASRGNTGTGGKEYEKLFF | TGTGCCAGCAGGGGAAATACCGGGACAGGGGGAAAAGAATATGAAAAACTGTTTTTT
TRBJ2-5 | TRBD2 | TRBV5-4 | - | CASSLPSAGGETQYF | TGTGCCAGCAGCTTGCCTAGCGCGGGAGGAGAGACCCAGTACTTC
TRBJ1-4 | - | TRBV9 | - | CASSASGGLGEKLFF | TGTGCCAGCAGCGCCTCGGGAGGCCTGGGTGAAAAACTGTTTTTT
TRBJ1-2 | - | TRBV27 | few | CASSLSEGAPYGYTF | TGTGCCAGCAGTTTATCGGAAGGGGCGCCCTATGGCTACACCTTC
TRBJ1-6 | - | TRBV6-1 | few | CASSEAGRSPLHF | TGTGCCAGCAGTGAAGCGGGGAGGTCACCCCTCCACTTT
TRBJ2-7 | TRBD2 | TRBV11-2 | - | CASSLVLAESEQYF | TGTGCCAGCAGCTTAGTTCTAGCGGAGAGCGAGCAGTACTTC
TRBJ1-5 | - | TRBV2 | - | CASTSPGRVNQPQHF | TGTGCCAGCACCTCCCCGGGACGGGTTAATCAGCCCCAGCATTTT
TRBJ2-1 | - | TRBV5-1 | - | CASSLGGAENEQFF | TGCGCCAGCAGCTTGGGGGGCGCTGAAAATGAGCAGTTCTTC
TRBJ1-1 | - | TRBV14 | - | CASSQEGHLEAFF | TGTGCCAGCAGCCAAGAGGGACACCTTGAAGCTTTCTTT
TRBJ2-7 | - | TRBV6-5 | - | CASSYTSLYEQYF | TGTGCCAGCAGTTACACGTCACTCTACGAGCAGTACTTC